These 7 T cell receptor beta chains originate from one sample sequenced in a study of T cell changes during pregnancy in multiple sclerosis. Clones were sequenced by immunoSEQ multiplex PCR, and TCRdb holds only the in-frame ones, with some missing. The sample shows 38,000 or so clones, 92% of them seen only once. Sequences were derived from CD8+ T cells from peripheral blood mononuclear cells, sampled in the first trimester of pregnancy. These receptors were collected from a female donor with multiple sclerosis, enrolled in a pregnancy study.

The chain has TRBV19 and TRBJ1-1, with D tentatively TRBD1 (6 bases). In germline, CDR1 is LNHDA, CDR2 SQIVND (reference sequence). The CDR3 runs 13 residues. The V end lost 2 bases, the J end lost 6 bases, and 10 bases lay between the germline ends. CDR3 in amino acids: CASSILDRSEAFF. DNA for the CDR3: TGTGCCAGTAGTATACTGGACAGATCTGAAGCTTTCTTT.

The rearrangement uses TRBV13 and TRBJ1-1; D is ambiguous. CDR1 is PRHDT, CDR2 FYEKMQ, per germline (reference sequence). V was cut by 3 bases and J by 11 bases, with 13 bases left in between. This CDR3 comprises 12 residues. CDR3 region: CASSFDPGEAFF. The DNA of the CDR3 is TGTGCCAGCAGCTTCGACCCCGGGGAGGCTTTCTTT.

This sequence joins TRBV2 and TRBJ1-2; a possible D gene is TRBD1 (5 bases). CDR3 size: 17 residues. Germline V gene data show CDR1 as SNHLY and CDR2 as FYNNEI. Trimming left V 1 base short and J 5 bases short, with 20 bases between. The CDR3 is CASSEVLVGVDSYGYTF. CDR3 DNA: TGTGCCAGCAGTGAAGTTTTAGTAGGGGTGGATTCTTATGGCTACACCTTC.

The genes are TRBV19 and TRBJ2-1; 8 nucleotides align to TRBD2. J gave up 7 bases and V 3 bases, and 11 bases lay outside the gene matches. The CDR3 sequence is 16 residues long. Germline CDR1 and CDR2: LNHDA and SQIVND (reference sequence). CDR3 residues: CASSIGGGYTQNEQFF. CDR3 DNA: TGTGCCAGTAGTATCGGGGGGGGGTATACCCAAAATGAGCAGTTCTTC.

V gene TRBV10-3 combines with J gene TRBJ1-5; D uncertain. CDR1 is ENHRY and CDR2 is SYGVKD in the germline V gene. This CDR3 spans 14 amino acids. Trimming took 2 bases from V and 11 from J, leaving 16 bases between them. The CDR3 nucleotides read TGTGCCATCAGTGAGGGCACGGGTGTAGCGGCCCAGCATTTT. It translates to CAISEGTGVAAQHF.

The gene calls are TRBV27 and TRBJ2-7, with unresolved D. The CDR3 covers 11 residues. Germline CDR1 and CDR2: MNHEY and SMNVEV (reference sequence). With 6 bases removed from V and 4 bases from J, the gap between germline ends came to 7 bases. CDR3 amino acids: CASSLGYEQYF. Written as DNA, the CDR3 is TGTGCCAGCAGCCTCGGTTACGAGCAGTACTTC.

This clone rates as medium-sized (0.01 to 0.1%). This sequence joins TRBV30 and TRBJ1-4; a weak D match, TRBD1 (5 bases). Germline CDR1 is GTSNPN and CDR2 is SVGIG (reference sequence). V lost 4 bases, J lost 5 bases, and 11 bases lay in between. The CDR3 is made up of 13 amino acids. In nucleotides, the CDR3 is TGTGCCTGGACAGGGAGGTGGAATGAAAAACTGTTTTTT. It codes for CAWTGRWNEKLFF.